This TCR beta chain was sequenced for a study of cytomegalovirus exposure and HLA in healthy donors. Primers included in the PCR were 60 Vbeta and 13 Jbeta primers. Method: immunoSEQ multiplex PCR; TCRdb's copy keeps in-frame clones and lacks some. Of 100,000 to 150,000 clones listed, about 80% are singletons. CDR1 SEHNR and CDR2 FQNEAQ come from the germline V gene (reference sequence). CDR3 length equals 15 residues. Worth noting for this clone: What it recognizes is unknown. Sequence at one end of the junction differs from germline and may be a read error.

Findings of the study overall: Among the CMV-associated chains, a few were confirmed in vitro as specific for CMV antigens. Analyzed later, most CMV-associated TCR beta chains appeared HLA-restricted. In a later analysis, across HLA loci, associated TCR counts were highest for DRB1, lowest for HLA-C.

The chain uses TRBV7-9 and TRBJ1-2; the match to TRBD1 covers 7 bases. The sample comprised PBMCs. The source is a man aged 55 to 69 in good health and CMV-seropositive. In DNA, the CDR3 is TGTTCCAGCACCCCGGCGAGAGGGGGCAACTATGGCTACACCTTC. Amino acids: CSSTPARGGNYGYTF.